The clone carrying this T cell receptor beta chain was counted at least ten times. Its antigen is not known. V was clipped by 5 bases and J by 4 bases; unmatched bases: 13. The CDR3 covers 18 residues. Per the germline V gene, CDR1 is SEHNR and CDR2 is FQNEAQ (reference sequence). This sample is part of a study of T-cell reconstitution after alpha-beta-depleted transplantation in children. As it was prepared, the TCRbeta library received unique molecular identifiers. TCRdb fed the PCR reads into MiXCR, producing one record per CDR3 protein. The table has fewer than 1 million distinct CDR3 sequences, approximately 15% seen once. Whole-study results and caveats: At one year after transplant, newly produced T cells mostly accounted for T-cell counts and diversity. It was reported that alpha-beta T cells came from several hundred expanded graft clones (about two months after transplant).

The sample here was PBMCs, mostly from graft donor cells, taken 360 days after TCRalphabeta/CD19-depleted stem cell transplant. The clonotype comes from a male patient between 10 and 17 years old who had a stem cell transplant for acute lymphoblastic leukemia, so the T cells may come from the graft donor. The V call is TRBV7-9, the J call TRBJ2-1; 11 bases are shared with TRBD2. The chain's CDR3 is CASSPPGGTSGKYNEQFF. Here the CDR3 DNA reads TGTGCCAGCAGCCCCCCGGGGGGGACTAGCGGAAAGTACAATGAGCAGTTCTTC.